Below, 32 T cell receptor beta chains from the same sample are listed, as sequenced in a study of persistence of HIV-infected CD4 T cells. No cognate antigen is known for these TCRs. Nonspecific anti-CD3/anti-CD28 bead stimulation represents the broad CD4+ T cell repertoire. Sorting of responding CD4+ T cells relied on upregulated CD40 ligand together with CD69. The libraries were made with immunoSEQ version 4 in survey mode. Generated by immunoSEQ multiplex PCR, the TCRdb table keeps only in-frame clones and is missing some. The sample has 35,000 to 40,000 clones, roughly 90% seen once. Sample: CD4+ T cells sorted from PBMCs after 18-hour stimulation, taken from a patient who received antiretroviral therapy. The source is an adult man with HIV who was CMV-seropositive.

This chain links TRBV29-1 with TRBJ1-2; no clear D. The germline V gene encodes CDR1 SQVTM and CDR2 ANQGSEA. CDR3 size: 16 residues. Trimming pared 4 bases from V and 6 bases from J, leaving 24 bases between. CDR3 DNA: TGCAGCGTTGCGGTTATTTTTACCGATAATACAAATGGCTACACCTTC. Translated, it gives CSVAVIFTDNTNGYTF.

The chain links TRBV7-2 to TRBJ1-2; D not certain. Per the germline V gene, CDR1 is SGHTA and CDR2 is FQGNSA. This CDR3 contains 16 residues. V was trimmed by 1 base and J by 5 bases, leaving 17 bases between them. The CDR3 spells CASSLDQVNSKYGYTF. The CDR3 region has the DNA TGTGCCAGCAGCTTAGATCAGGTTAACTCGAAATATGGCTACACCTTC.

The rearrangement links TRBV5-4 to TRBJ2-1; possible D gene TRBD2, 6 bases. The CDR3 contains 16 residues. Germline V gives CDR1 SGHNT, CDR2 YYREEE (reference sequence). Trimming pared 0 bases from V and 5 bases from J, leaving 15 bases between. DNA of the CDR3: TGTGCCAGCAGCTTGGTCGGGCCTAGCGACAACAATGAGCAGTTCTTC. It encodes CASSLVGPSDNNEQFF.

The chain carries TRBV25-1 and TRBJ1-5; D not certain. The CDR3 is made up of 15 amino acids. Deletions cut 4 bases from V and 9 bases from J, with 19 bases between. CDR1 and CDR2 (germline): MGHDK, SYGVNS. CDR3 sequence (DNA): TGTGCCAGCAGTGGGTCAAATGGAGGGTTTGGGCCCCAGCATTTT. It translates to CASSGSNGGFGPQHF.

The V call is TRBV5-4, the J call TRBJ2-7; TRBD1 matches 7 bases. V dropped 4 bases and J dropped 7; count of bases not matched to a gene: 5. Germline CDR1 SGHNT, CDR2 YYREEE (reference sequence). The CDR3 contains 12 residues. The DNA for the CDR3 is TGTGCCAGCAGCCCTCCAGGGGGAGAGCAGTACTTC. It specifies CASSPPGGEQYF. The full variable domain, rest sourced from reference TRBV5-4 and TRBJ2-7, is ETGVTQSPTHLIKTRGQQVTLRCSSQSGHNTVSWYQQALGQGPQFIFQYYREEENGRGNFPPRFSGLQFPNYSSELNVNALELDDSALYLCASSPPGGEQYFGPGTRLTVT.

This chain links TRBV3-1 (or the pseudogene TRBV3-2) with TRBJ1-2; no clear D. The V end lost 3 bases, the J end lost 8 bases, and 13 bases lay between the germline ends. CDR1 is LGHDT and CDR2 is YNNKEL in the germline V gene (reference sequence). The CDR3 is 13 residues long. The CDR3 nucleotides are TGTGCCAGCAGCCACACGCAAGGGAAGGGCTACACCTTC. This translates into CASSHTQGKGYTF.

J is TRBJ2-5 and V is TRBV2, with D tentatively TRBD1 (5 bases). Germline CDR1 is SNHLY and CDR2 is FYNNEI. The CDR3 has 13 residues. Trimming stripped 1 base from V and 4 bases from J, with 7 bases between. CDR3 in amino acids: CASSEVRAETQYF. The CDR3 nucleotides are TGTGCCAGCAGTGAAGTCAGGGCAGAGACCCAGTACTTC.

The CDR3 reads CASSLIGISGANVLTF. The DNA of the CDR3 is TGTGCCAGCAGCCTAATAGGAATCTCTGGGGCCAACGTCCTGACTTTC. The chain couples TRBV5-5 to TRBJ2-6; D unresolved. Germline CDR1 and CDR2: SGHKS and YYEKEE (reference sequence). The CDR3 is 16 residues long. The V gene lost 4 bases and the J gene lost 0 bases, with 11 bases spanning the gap.

The CDR3 is CASSPREGSRNTEAFF. Here the CDR3 DNA reads TGTGCCAGCAGCCCCCGGGAAGGGTCGCGCAACACTGAAGCTTTCTTT. The J gene is TRBJ1-1, the V gene TRBV7-2; D is uncertain. Germline lookup yields CDR1 SGHTA and CDR2 FQGNSA. The CDR3 consists of 16 residues. The ends were cut back, 5 bases at V and 2 bases at J, with 18 bases in the middle.

The V call is TRBV7-6, the J call TRBJ2-5; 8 bases map to TRBD2. Trimming cost V 0 bases and J 6 bases; bases outside gene matches: 12. This CDR3 region has 17 residues. Germline CDR1 reads SGHVS; CDR2 reads FNYEAQ. CDR3 DNA sequence: TGTGCCAGCAGCTTAGCTGTGGGAGCGGGAGTGGGAAAGACCCAGTACTTC. This sequence encodes CASSLAVGAGVGKTQYF.

The chain links TRBV6-2 or TRBV6-3 to TRBJ1-5; D uncertain. Germline V gene data show CDR1 as MNHEY and CDR2 as SVGEGT. Trimming took 3 bases from V and 7 from J, leaving 10 bases between them. CDR3 length: 13 amino acids. CDR3 nucleotides: TGTGCCAGCAGTTATGTTAAAGGGCAGCCCCAGCATTTT. The encoded protein is CASSYVKGQPQHF.

This chain joins TRBV4-3 and TRBJ2-3; tentative D call: TRBD2 (6 bases). This CDR3 comprises 18 residues. The germline V gene has CDR1 LGHNA and CDR2 YSLEER. V was cut by 0 bases and J by 1 base, with 17 bases left in between. CDR3 amino acids: CASSQDKPGSGRTDTQYF. CDR3 DNA: TGCGCCAGCAGCCAAGATAAGCCCGGTAGCGGTCGCACAGATACGCAGTATTTT.

The chain has TRBV7-2 and TRBJ2-5; D is unresolved. Per the germline V gene, CDR1 is SGHTA and CDR2 is FQGNSA. Trimming removed 1 base from V and 3 bases from J, with 9 bases in between. The CDR3 is made up of 14 amino acids. CDR3 DNA sequence: TGTGCCAGCAGCTTAGTCGCTCAAAAAGAGACCCAGTACTTC. Protein sequence: CASSLVAQKETQYF.

V and J are TRBV29-1 and TRBJ2-4; no firm D call. The CDR3 is 15 residues long. Germline assignment: CDR1 SQVTM and CDR2 ANQGSEA. The V end was cut by 2 bases, the J end by 0 bases, with 11 bases between. The CDR3 here is CSVEIRTLAKNIQYF. The CDR3 coding sequence is TGCAGCGTTGAAATACGAACTCTAGCCAAAAACATTCAGTACTTC.

The V and J genes are TRBV18 and TRBJ1-3; TRBD1 might be the D (5 bases). Germline assignment: CDR1 KGHSH and CDR2 LQKENI. The CDR3 runs to 15 residues. The V gene lost 5 bases and the J gene lost 0 bases, with 11 bases spanning the gap. CDR3 in DNA: TGTGCCAGCTCATCACAGGCGCTCTCTGGAAACACCATATATTTT. Its translation is CASSSQALSGNTIYF.

The rearrangement links TRBV10-3 to TRBJ1-3; D uncertain. There are 15 residues in the CDR3. The V and J ends lost 0 bases and 0 bases respectively, with 6 bases between them. Germline values: CDR1 ENHRY, CDR2 SYGVKD. The CDR3 loop is CAISESRISGNTIYF. The DNA of the CDR3 is TGTGCCATCAGTGAGTCGAGGATCTCTGGAAACACCATATATTTT.

V and J are TRBV2 and TRBJ1-2; D possibly corresponds to TRBD1 (5 bases). Germline V gives CDR1 SNHLY, CDR2 FYNNEI. The CDR3 contains 17 residues. V was trimmed by 3 bases and J by 4 bases, leaving 21 bases between them. CDR3 amino acids: CASSEAGTLGELYGYTF. The CDR3 coding sequence is TGTGCCAGCAGTGAGGCCGGGACCCTAGGGGAGCTCTATGGCTACACCTTC.

The gene calls are TRBV27 and TRBJ2-7, with D tentatively TRBD1 or TRBD2 (5 bases each). V gave up 3 bases and J gave up 2 bases, with 17 bases separating them. The CDR3 runs 16 residues. CDR1 and CDR2 from the germline V gene are MNHEY and SMNVEV (reference sequence). The CDR3 here is CASSFHDSGRAYEQYF. The CDR3 nucleotides are TGTGCCAGCAGTTTCCACGACTCAGGGAGAGCCTACGAGCAGTACTTC.

This clone was detected only a few times. This chain connects TRBV5-5 to TRBJ1-2, with 8 bases matching TRBD1. This CDR3 contains 13 residues. Per germline, CDR1 SGHKS and CDR2 YYEKEE (reference sequence). V was clipped by 0 bases and J by 10 bases; unmatched bases: 5. The CDR3 DNA is TGTGCCAGCAGCTTGGGAGACAGGGGTATCTACACCTTC. It translates to CASSLGDRGIYTF.

The CDR3 sequence: CASSGGEVYGYTF. CDR3 bases: TGTGCCAGCAGCGGGGGGGAAGTCTATGGCTACACCTTC. The chain has TRBV7-3 and TRBJ1-2, with TRBD1 as a possible D gene (5 bases). The CDR3 covers 13 residues. Germline assignment: CDR1 SGHTA and CDR2 FQGTGA. Trimming removed 5 bases at V and 4 bases at J, with 11 bases between.

The V and J genes are TRBV5-4 and TRBJ2-1, with 10 nucleotides matching TRBD2. J was trimmed by 4 bases and V by 4 bases; bases with no gene match: 11. Germline values: CDR1 SGHNT, CDR2 YYREEE (reference sequence). This CDR3 spans 17 amino acids. In nucleotides, the CDR3 is TGTGCCAGCAGCCCTGTTTCGACTAGCGGGTCTTACAATGAGCAGTTCTTC. Translated: CASSPVSTSGSYNEQFF.

The gene calls are TRBV19 and TRBJ1-6; D perhaps matches TRBD1 (6 bases). This CDR3 comprises 17 residues. The V end was cut by 6 bases, the J end by 7 bases, with 22 bases between. Germline-derived CDR1 and CDR2 are LNHDA and SQIVND (reference sequence). CDR3 in DNA: TGTGCCAGTAGAGGCTCCACAGGGAGGAGTTTAAATTCACCCCTCCACTTT. As protein: CASRGSTGRSLNSPLHF. Full variable domain (outside the CDR3, taken from reference TRBV19 and TRBJ1-6): DGGITQSPKYLFRKEGQNVTLSCEQNLNHDAMYWYRQDPGQGLRLIYYSQIVNDFQKGDIAEGYSVSREKKESFPLTVTSAQKNPTAFYLCASRGSTGRSLNSPLHFGNGTRLTVT.

This chain uses TRBV10-2 with TRBJ1-2, with TRBD1 identical over 7 bases. This CDR3 has 13 residues. Germline assignment: CDR1 WSHSY and CDR2 SAAADI. With V trimmed by 6 bases and J by 4 bases, 5 bases remained unmatched. CDR3 residues: CASSLDRSYGYTF. The CDR3 DNA is TGCGCCAGCAGCTTGGACAGGTCCTATGGCTACACCTTC.

The gene calls are TRBV11-1 and TRBJ2-7; D is possibly TRBD2 (7 bases). Germline CDR1 SGHAT, CDR2 FQDESV (reference sequence). The CDR3 loop spans 13 amino acids. Trimming took off 5 bases at V and 6 bases at J, with 14 bases between the two ends. This chain's CDR3 is CASSPGGRVEQYF. The CDR3 DNA reads as TGTGCCAGCAGCCCCGGGGGGCGGGTCGAGCAGTACTTC.

This clone was recorded once. The chain links TRBV5-1 to TRBJ1-3, with D unresolved. The CDR3 contains 13 residues. The germline gives CDR1 SGHRS, CDR2 YFSETQ. The germline V and J ends were trimmed by 4 bases and 4 bases, with 9 bases remaining between them. Here the CDR3 DNA reads TGCGCCAGCAGCCAGAGGGAAGGAAACACCATATATTTT. Its protein is CASSQREGNTIYF.

This clone showed up just once. V is TRBV27 and J is TRBJ2-3; 10 bases map to TRBD1. J lost 3 bases, V lost 4 bases, and 4 bases had no gene match. The CDR3 totals 15 residues. Germline CDR1 and CDR2: MNHEY and SMNVEV (reference sequence). This chain's CDR3 is CASSSGQGRTDTQYF. CDR3 sequence (DNA): TGTGCCAGCAGTTCGGGACAGGGGAGGACAGATACGCAGTATTTT.

As to this clone: A junction boundary mismatches the germline segment, possibly from a read error. The rearrangement links TRBV19 to TRBJ2-7; TRBD2 might be the D (6 bases). From germline, CDR1 is LNHDA and CDR2 SQIVND (reference sequence). There are 13 residues in the CDR3. CDR3 DNA sequence: TGTGCCAGTAGTCCCCCGGGTGCGGGACGGAAAAACTTC. Its translation is CASSPPGAGRKNF.

J is TRBJ1-2 and V is TRBV3-1 (or the pseudogene TRBV3-2); D gene unclear. Trimming removed 4 bases at V and 5 bases at J, with 14 bases between. Per germline, CDR1 LGHDT and CDR2 YNNKEL (reference sequence). The CDR3 length is 14 residues. The CDR3 DNA reads TGTGCCAGCAGCCTTGTCGGGAACGAGTATGGCTACACCTTC. This encodes CASSLVGNEYGYTF.

This chain links TRBV7-8 with TRBJ1-6, with 7 bases identical to TRBD1. The CDR3 totals 17 residues. Per the germline V gene, CDR1 is SGHVS and CDR2 is FQNEAQ. The junction had 9 bases not matched to a gene; V was cut back by 5 bases and J by 2 bases. CDR3 bases: TGTGCCAGCAGCCTGAACACCGGGACAGCCTATAATTCACCCCTCCACTTT. Protein sequence: CASSLNTGTAYNSPLHF.

The V call is TRBV6-5, the J call TRBJ1-1; no reliable D call. This CDR3 comprises 12 residues. Trimming removed 6 bases at V and 7 bases at J, with 12 bases between. Germline V gene sequence: CDR1 MNHEY, CDR2 SVGAGI. CDR3 bases: TGTGCCAGCAGGGCTCACGGGTATGAAGCTTTCTTT. It codes for CASRAHGYEAFF.

This chain joins TRBV11-3 and TRBJ2-2, with unresolved D. V was clipped by 7 bases and J by 7 bases, with 19 bases between them. The CDR3 contains 15 residues. Germline CDR1 is SGHNT and CDR2 is YENEEA. As DNA, the CDR3 is TGTGCCAGCACGGGTGCTAGTAGGAATGTCGGGGAGCTGTTTTTT. Amino acids: CASTGASRNVGELFF.

This chain connects TRBV2 to TRBJ1-5, with D unresolved. Trimming took off 1 base at V and 4 bases at J, with 11 bases between the two ends. The CDR3 covers 15 residues. Germline V gene lookup returns CDR1 SNHLY and CDR2 FYNNEI. The DNA for the CDR3 is TGTGCCAGCAGTGAAGAAGGGAGATGGAATCAGCCCCAGCATTTT. This codes for CASSEEGRWNQPQHF.